The clone carrying this T cell receptor beta chain was seen a few times. The CDR3 is 12 residues long. Germline V gene data show CDR1 as SGHRS and CDR2 as YFSETQ. Trimming took off 0 bases at V and 5 bases at J, with 4 bases between the two ends. The data originate from a study of patients and donors after allogeneic stem cell transplantation. Via MiXCR, TCRdb re-called the RT-PCR reads, giving one row per CDR3 protein. The table shows over 65,000 distinct CDR3 sequences, with approximately 26% occurring only once. The material sequenced was blood, either unsorted or a sorted T cell fraction (not recorded which). The source is a human donor who was either an allogeneic HSCT recipient or a stem cell or donor lymphocyte infusion donor (not recorded which). It is not recorded whose cells these are; they may come from a transplant donor. The chain couples TRBV5-1 to TRBJ2-3; no reliable D call. CDR3 amino acids: CASSLAGDTQYF. CDR3 coding DNA: TGCGCCAGCAGCTTGGCCGGAGATACGCAGTATTTT.